One sample yielded the 22 T cell receptor beta chains listed below, sequenced in a study of shared clonotypes between healthy human individuals. Profiling relied on immunoSEQ multiplex PCR, and the TCRdb table lists in-frame clones only, not all of them. The sample shows about 1,500,000 clones, 95% to 97% of them seen only once. The source material was naive CD4+ T cells sorted from blood. As to subset: CD45RA+ positively selected. The receptors were gathered from a man aged 25-40 years in good health.

V and J are TRBV30 and TRBJ2-7, with 9 bases that match TRBD2. With V trimmed by 0 bases and J by 6 bases, 3 bases remained unmatched. Germline CDR1 reads GTSNPN; CDR2 reads SVGIG (reference sequence). The CDR3 sequence is 13 residues long. The CDR3 protein is CAWSVLAGLEQYF. The CDR3, as DNA: TGTGCCTGGAGTGTGCTAGCGGGACTCGAGCAGTACTTC.

The chain recombines TRBV15 with TRBJ1-5, with a tentative D call TRBD1 (5 bases). Trimming cost V 0 bases and J 0 bases, with 15 bases left between them. CDR1 is LNHNV, CDR2 YYDKDF, per germline (reference sequence). The CDR3 has 18 amino acids. CDR3 sequence: CATSRDGNGRDSNQPQHF. The CDR3 DNA is TGTGCCACCAGCAGAGATGGAAATGGCAGGGATAGCAATCAGCCCCAGCATTTT. The entire variable domain, with the rest obtained from reference TRBV15 and TRBJ1-5, is as follows: DAMVIQNPRYQVTQFGKPVTLSCSQTLNHNVMYWYQQKSSQAPKLLFHYYDKDFNNEADTPDNFQSRRPNTSFCFLDIRSPGLGDTAMYLCATSRDGNGRDSNQPQHFGDGTRLSIL.

This sequence joins TRBV6-1 and TRBJ1-3, with TRBD1 identical over 9 bases. Germline CDR1 reads MNHNS; CDR2 reads SASEGT. The length of the CDR3 is 16 residues. V lost 4 bases and J lost 4; bases outside the gene matches: 8. In DNA, the CDR3 is TGTGCCAGCAGTGTTTCTCCGGGACAGGGAGGAAACACCATATATTTT. Protein product: CASSVSPGQGGNTIYF.

The genes are TRBV11-2 and TRBJ2-7, with TRBD1 identical over 7 bases. Trimming took 5 bases from V and 3 from J; bases not matched to a gene: 10. Germline values: CDR1 SGHAT, CDR2 FQNNGV. The CDR3 is 15 amino acids. The CDR3 bases are TGTGCCAGCAGCCCATTCCGGGACAGCCTCTACGAGCAGTACTTC. Residues: CASSPFRDSLYEQYF.

The chain joins TRBV7-9 to TRBJ2-5, with D perhaps matching TRBD1 (6 bases). This CDR3 spans 15 amino acids. Germline V gene data show CDR1 as SEHNR and CDR2 as FQNEAQ (reference sequence). V gave up 4 bases and J gave up 1 base, with 13 bases separating them. Here the CDR3 reads CASSWDRDIQETQYF. CDR3 bases: TGTGCCAGCAGCTGGGACCGGGACATCCAAGAGACCCAGTACTTC.

This clone was picked up one time. The gene calls are TRBV18 and TRBJ2-7; D is undetermined. Deletions cut 0 bases from V and 2 bases from J, with 8 bases between. Per germline, CDR1 KGHSH and CDR2 LQKENI. CDR3 length equals 14 residues. CDR3 nucleotide sequence: TGTGCCAGCTCACCACCGTCCACAGCCTACGAGCAGTACTTC. Protein: CASSPPSTAYEQYF.

The CDR3 DNA reads TGTGCCAGCAGTTACTCAGGACAATACTCTGGAAACACCATATATTTT. Protein product: CASSYSGQYSGNTIYF. The chain joins TRBV6-5 to TRBJ1-3; D is possibly TRBD1 (5 bases). The germline gives CDR1 MNHEY, CDR2 SVGAGI. The CDR3 is 16 amino acids. The germline V and J ends were trimmed by 0 bases and 0 bases, with 9 bases remaining between them.

The gene calls are TRBV7-9 and TRBJ2-5; 12 positions agree with TRBD2. Losses at the gene ends were 5 bases for V and 5 bases for J; bases not matched to a gene: 12. The CDR3 contains 17 residues. The V gene's germline CDR1 is SEHNR and CDR2 FQNEAQ (reference sequence). The CDR3 sequence is CASSVRLAGDMLETQYF. CDR3 DNA sequence: TGTGCCAGCAGCGTAAGACTAGCGGGAGATATGTTGGAGACCCAGTACTTC. The variable domain in full, with the rest retrieved from reference TRBV7-9 and TRBJ2-5, is DTGVSQNPRHKITKRGQNVTFRCDPISEHNRLYWYRQTLGQGPEFLTYFQNEAQLEKSRLLSDRFSAERPKGSFSTLEIQRTEQGDSAMYLCASSVRLAGDMLETQYFGPGTRLLVL.

The rearrangement links TRBV12-5 to TRBJ1-1, with 7 bases identical to TRBD1. The germline V gene has CDR1 LGHNT and CDR2 FRNRAP. The CDR3 covers 12 residues. V was clipped by 6 bases and J by 5 bases; unmatched bases: 3. CDR3 sequence (DNA): TGTGCTAGTGGGACAGGGTGGACTGAAGCTTTCTTT. As protein: CASGTGWTEAFF. The full variable domain, in which reference TRBV12-5 and TRBJ1-1 provide the parts outside the CDR3, is DARVTQTPRHKVTEMGQEVTMRCQPILGHNTVFWYRQTMMQGLELLAYFRNRAPLDDSGMPKDRFSAEMPDATLATLKIQPSEPRDSAVYFCASGTGWTEAFFGQGTRLTVV.

The count of this clone is one. The chain's CDR3 is CASKEGAFNEQYF. The DNA of the CDR3 is TGTGCCAGCAAGGAGGGGGCGTTCAACGAGCAGTACTTC. The J gene is TRBJ2-7, the V gene TRBV7-9; D might be TRBD1 (7 bases). The germline V gene has CDR1 SEHNR and CDR2 FQNEAQ (reference sequence). CDR3 length: 13 residues. Deletions cut 7 bases from V and 5 bases from J, with 15 bases between. Complete variable domain (other parts from reference TRBV7-9 and TRBJ2-7): DTGVSQNPRHKITKRGQNVTFRCDPISEHNRLYWYRQTLGQGPEFLTYFQNEAQLEKSRLLSDRFSAERPKGSFSTLEIQRTEQGDSAMYLCASKEGAFNEQYFGPGTRLTVT.

The chain recombines TRBV27 with TRBJ1-2; 7 nucleotides agree with TRBD1. This CDR3 is built from 15 residues. J was trimmed by 6 bases and V by 4 bases; bases with no gene match: 11. Germline lookup yields CDR1 MNHEY and CDR2 SMNVEV (reference sequence). The CDR3 here is CASSSLLRGSHGYTF. The CDR3 DNA follows: TGTGCCAGCAGTTCCCTTCTCAGGGGGTCTCATGGCTACACCTTC.

The chain has TRBV7-9 and TRBJ1-2; TRBD1 matches at 8 bases. J gave up 5 bases and V 0 bases, and 8 bases lay outside the gene matches. The germline V gene encodes CDR1 SEHNR and CDR2 FQNEAQ (reference sequence). This CDR3 region has 16 residues. Here the CDR3 DNA reads TGTGCCAGCAGCTTAGCCCCGACAGGGGACAAATATGGCTACACCTTC. Its translation is CASSLAPTGDKYGYTF. Full variable domain (remainder filled in from reference TRBV7-9 and TRBJ1-2): DTGVSQNPRHKITKRGQNVTFRCDPISEHNRLYWYRQTLGQGPEFLTYFQNEAQLEKSRLLSDRFSAERPKGSFSTLEIQRTEQGDSAMYLCASSLAPTGDKYGYTFGSGTRLTVV.

V and J are TRBV13 and TRBJ1-5; D possibly corresponds to TRBD1 (6 bases). The V and J ends lost 5 bases and 6 bases respectively, with 17 bases between them. The CDR3 has 15 residues. Germline V lookup: CDR1 PRHDT, CDR2 FYEKMQ (reference sequence). The DNA of the CDR3 is TGTGCCAGCAGCCAAGGACAGAGAGAGGGTCAGCCCCAGCATTTT. Encoded protein: CASSQGQREGQPQHF.

V and J are TRBV10-2 and TRBJ2-7; TRBD2 agrees at 10 bases. Germline trimming cut 7 bases from V and 1 base from J; bases unmatched to any gene: 10. Germline values: CDR1 WSHSY, CDR2 SAAADI. The length of the CDR3 is 16 residues. As DNA, the CDR3 is TGCGCCAGCACCTTCTTGACTAGCGGGTTTTCCTACGAGCAGTACTTC. Translation: CASTFLTSGFSYEQYF.

This clone has just one count. This sequence joins TRBV27 and TRBJ2-2; D is undetermined. Trimming took off 4 bases at V and 2 bases at J, with 14 bases between the two ends. This CDR3 has 16 amino acids. CDR1 is MNHEY, CDR2 SMNVEV, per germline (reference sequence). The CDR3 sequence is CASSYFRADNTGELFF. The CDR3 DNA is TGTGCCAGCAGTTATTTTCGGGCAGACAACACCGGGGAGCTGTTTTTT.

This chain connects TRBV19 to TRBJ2-4; possibly TRBD1 for D (5 bases). The CDR3 sequence is 12 residues long. CDR1 is LNHDA and CDR2 is SQIVND in the germline V gene (reference sequence). V was pared by 5 bases and J by 7 bases, with 9 bases between. DNA for the CDR3: TGTGCCAGTAGTCAGGGTGGGAACATTCAGTACTTC. Protein: CASSQGGNIQYF.

CDR3: CASSLEARVFPDEYTF. Written as DNA, the CDR3 is TGCGCCAGCAGCTTGGAGGCCAGGGTATTTCCTGATGAGTACACCTTC. The chain is built from TRBV5-1 and TRBJ1-2, with D perhaps TRBD1 (5 bases). Germline V lookup: CDR1 SGHRS, CDR2 YFSETQ. The CDR3 sequence is 16 residues long. Trimming removed 0 bases at V and 11 bases at J, with 23 bases between.

For this clone: The same CDR3 also results from other DNA sequences found in this sample. The rearrangement joins TRBV5-4 to TRBJ2-3; the D is unclear. The germline V and J ends were trimmed by 4 bases and 2 bases, with 5 bases remaining between them. From germline, CDR1 is SGHNT and CDR2 YYREEE (reference sequence). The length of the CDR3 is 12 residues. CDR3 protein: CASSTDTDTQYF. The CDR3 coding sequence is TGTGCCAGCAGCACGGACACAGATACGCAGTATTTT.

The CDR3: CASSFGNEQFF. The CDR3 bases are TGCGCCAGCAGCTTTGGCAATGAGCAGTTCTTC. The V and J genes are TRBV5-1 and TRBJ2-1; D is unresolved. Germline V gene data show CDR1 as SGHRS and CDR2 as YFSETQ. The CDR3 has 11 residues. V was trimmed by 2 bases and J by 6 bases, leaving 3 bases between them.

V gene TRBV2 combines with J gene TRBJ1-5; 7 nucleotides line up with TRBD1. Germline CDR1 SNHLY, CDR2 FYNNEI. Losses at the gene ends were 7 bases for V and 1 base for J; bases not matched to a gene: 4. The CDR3 is made up of 14 amino acids. The CDR3 here is CASMRTGSNQPQHF. CDR3 coding DNA: TGTGCCAGCATGAGGACAGGAAGCAATCAGCCCCAGCATTTT. The full variable domain, in which reference TRBV2 and TRBJ1-5 provide the parts outside the CDR3, is EPEVTQTPSHQVTQMGQEVILRCVPISNHLYFYWYRQILGQKVEFLVSFYNNEISEKSEIFDDQFSVERPDGSNFTLKIRSTKLEDSAMYFCASMRTGSNQPQHFGDGTRLSIL.

V usage is TRBV2 and J usage is TRBJ2-7; a weak D match, TRBD2 (5 bases). V was shortened by 3 bases and J by 2 bases, with 5 bases between the two germline ends. Germline values: CDR1 SNHLY, CDR2 FYNNEI. This CDR3 has 12 residues. CDR3 amino acids: CASSDGAYEQYF. CDR3 DNA: TGTGCCAGCAGTGACGGGGCCTACGAGCAGTACTTC.

The V and J genes are TRBV28 and TRBJ2-7; a weak D match, TRBD2 (5 bases). The CDR3 sequence is 13 residues long. V was shortened by 5 bases and J by 4 bases, with 12 bases between the two germline ends. Germline V lookup: CDR1 MDHEN, CDR2 SYDVKM. The CDR3: CASSIRGYYEQYF. The DNA for the CDR3 is TGTGCCAGCAGTATCCGGGGTTATTACGAGCAGTACTTC.